Below are 25 T cell receptor beta chains sequenced from a single sample in a study of metastatic and nonmetastatic thyroid tumors. TCRdb reprocessed the PCR reads via MiXCR. Here the sample spans under 30,000 clones, around 14% being singletons. Treatment of any kind had been given to no patient before thyroid surgery. Sequencing used blood. The source is a female donor with papillary thyroid cancer or a benign thyroid nodule (not recorded which). Some clones in this sample may be carry-over from other donors' samples.

In this sample, this clone turned up once. The V and J genes are TRBV7-2 and TRBJ1-5; 9 nucleotides match TRBD1. CDR3 length: 15 residues. The V gene end was trimmed by 1 base and the J gene end by 2 bases; junction bases not matched to a gene: 0. The V gene's germline CDR1 is SGHTA and CDR2 FQGNSA. The CDR3 sequence: CASSLGTGGNQPQHF. CDR3 nucleotide sequence: TGTGCCAGCAGCTTAGGGACAGGGGGCAATCAGCCCCAGCATTTT.

This clone was found once. The rearrangement links TRBV7-2 to TRBJ2-5; D may match TRBD1 or TRBD2 (6 bases each). Deletions cut 4 bases from V and 4 bases from J, with 13 bases between. The CDR3 runs to 14 residues. Germline CDR1 SGHTA, CDR2 FQGNSA. The CDR3 reads CASSSWGASETQYF. CDR3 in DNA: TGTGCCAGCAGCTCCTGGGGGGCCTCAGAGACCCAGTACTTC.

This clone was recorded many times. The chain has TRBV13 and TRBJ2-7, with a weak D call TRBD2 (6 bases). Trimming stripped 3 bases from V and 6 bases from J, with 15 bases between. Germline CDR1 PRHDT, CDR2 FYEKMQ (reference sequence). CDR3 length: 14 residues. The CDR3 spells CASSLGQGGGEQYF. The CDR3 nucleotides are TGTGCCAGCAGCTTGGGCCAGGGAGGAGGCGAGCAGTACTTC. Combining the CDR3 with reference TRBV13 and TRBJ2-7 gives the whole variable domain AAGVIQSPRHLIKEKRETATLKCYPIPRHDTVYWYQQGPGQDPQFLISFYEKMQSDKGSIPDRFSAQQFSDYHSELNMSSLELGDSALYFCASSLGQGGGEQYFGPGTRLTVT.

This clone has at least ten counts. This may be a read error: a much more frequent sequence differs by one nucleotide. Other DNA sequences of this sample code for an identical CDR3. This sequence joins TRBV5-1 and TRBJ1-2, with D uncertain. This CDR3 is built from 16 residues. CDR1 and CDR2 from the germline V gene are SGHRS and YFSETQ. CDR3 nucleotide sequence: TGCGCCAGCAGCTTGGCCGTCACCCCTGTTCGGGATGGCTACACTTTC. Amino acids: CASSLAVTPVRDGYTF.

By sample share, this clone is medium-sized (0.01 to 0.1%). The CDR3 nucleotides are TGTGCCAGCAGAACGACTAGCGGGAATTCCTACGAGCAGTACTTC. The encoded protein is CASRTTSGNSYEQYF. The J gene is TRBJ2-7, the V gene TRBV28; 11 positions match TRBD2. Germline loops: CDR1 MDHEN, CDR2 SYDVKM. V gave up 6 bases and J gave up 1 base; unmatched junction bases: 5. The CDR3 covers 15 residues.

This clone has a count of ten or more. The CDR3 reads CASSLLGQGYGGELFF. In nucleotides, the CDR3 is TGCGCCAGCAGCCTCTTAGGACAGGGATATGGCGGGGAGCTGTTTTTT. The J gene is TRBJ2-2, the V gene TRBV4-3; TRBD1 matches 8 bases. CDR1 is LGHNA and CDR2 is YSLEER in the germline V gene. The CDR3 runs 16 residues. After removal of 4 bases from V and 7 bases from J, the junction contained 11 bases not matched to a gene.

V is TRBV19 and J is TRBJ2-2; 12 bases are shared with TRBD1. CDR1 is LNHDA and CDR2 is SQIVND in the germline V gene (reference sequence). The CDR3 runs 16 residues. Losses at the gene ends were 5 bases for V and 5 bases for J; bases not matched to a gene: 6. In DNA, the CDR3 is TGTGCCAGTAGTTCGGGACAGGGGGCAGGTACCGGGGAGCTGTTTTTT. This translates into CASSSGQGAGTGELFF.

This clone was counted only a few times. The chain carries TRBV28 and TRBJ1-1; the D gene is possibly TRBD1 (5 bases). V dropped 6 bases and J dropped 1 base, with 12 bases sitting between them. This CDR3 is built from 14 residues. Germline CDR1 and CDR2: MDHEN and SYDVKM. CDR3 DNA: TGTGCCAGCAGCCCCCCCGGACAGAACACTGAAGCTTTCTTT. It translates to CASSPPGQNTEAFF.

The V call is TRBV4-2, the J call TRBJ2-7; D might be TRBD1 (5 bases). V lost 4 bases to trimming and J lost 3 bases, with 16 bases between them. Germline V gene data show CDR1 as LGHNA and CDR2 as YNFKEQ. The CDR3 runs 15 residues. The CDR3 reads CASSPEQGNYYEQYF. CDR3 bases: TGTGCCAGCAGCCCGGAGCAGGGCAACTACTACGAGCAGTACTTC.

In its sample, this clone was seen many times. The rearrangement joins TRBV7-9 to TRBJ2-1; D is uncertain. Germline lookup yields CDR1 SEHNR and CDR2 FQNEAQ (reference sequence). The V end was cut by 5 bases, the J end by 5 bases, with 16 bases between. This CDR3 spans 15 amino acids. For the CDR3, the DNA is TGTGCCAGCAGCCCCCGATCCCTACTGAACAATGAGCAGTTCTTC. Protein: CASSPRSLLNNEQFF.

A few counts support this clone. The V and J genes are TRBV28 and TRBJ2-5; 10 bases align to TRBD2. Germline V lookup: CDR1 MDHEN, CDR2 SYDVKM. The V gene end was trimmed by 7 bases and the J gene end by 3 bases; junction bases not matched to a gene: 14. This CDR3 region has 17 residues. The CDR3 sequence is CASIGNSGRRGKETQYF. The DNA for the CDR3 is TGTGCCAGCATTGGGAATAGCGGGAGGAGGGGCAAAGAGACCCAGTACTTC.

The rearrangement links TRBV30 to TRBJ2-7; D tentatively reads TRBD1 or TRBD2 (5 bases each). CDR1 and CDR2 (germline): GTSNPN, SVGIG (reference sequence). The CDR3 is made up of 14 amino acids. V lost 2 bases, J lost 3 bases, and 14 bases lay in between. CDR3 loop: CAWSTGGRDYEQYF. The CDR3 DNA is TGTGCCTGGAGTACTGGGGGTAGGGACTACGAGCAGTACTTC. The full variable domain, in which reference TRBV30 and TRBJ2-7 provide the parts outside the CDR3, is SQTIHQWPATLVQPVGSPLSLECTVEGTSNPNLYWYRQAAGRGLQLLFYSVGIGQISSEVPQNLSASRPQDRQFILSSKKLLLSDSGFYLCAWSTGGRDYEQYFGPGTRLTVT.

As for this clone: One end of the junction fails to match germline, which may point to a read error. This chain connects TRBV28 to TRBJ2-3; the D gene is possibly TRBD2 (5 bases). The CDR3 extends over 14 amino acids. The V gene's germline CDR1 is MDHEN and CDR2 SYDVKM. In DNA form, the CDR3 reads TGTGCCAGCAGTATATCGGGGATGCTAGATACGCATTATTTT. Translated: CASSISGMLDTHYF. The whole variable domain, filled in from reference TRBV28 and TRBJ2-3, reads DVKVTQSSRYLVKRTGEKVFLECVQDMDHENMFWYRQDPGLGLRLIYFSYDVKMKEKGDIPEGYSVSREKKERFSLILESASTNQTSMYLCASSISGMLDTHYFGPGTRLTVL.

This clone was counted many times. The chain uses TRBV3-1 and TRBJ2-5, with D tentatively TRBD2 (6 bases). The CDR3 is 17 residues long. CDR1 and CDR2 from the germline V gene are LGHDT and YNNKEL (reference sequence). V was clipped by 6 bases and J by 1 base, with 21 bases between them. The CDR3 DNA reads TGTGCCAGCAGTGCATTAGGAGGGGCGGGAACCCAAGAGACCCAGTACTTC. As protein: CASSALGGAGTQETQYF.

The chain combines TRBV5-6 with TRBJ2-7; D assignment may be TRBD1 or TRBD2 (5 bases each). Looked up from germline, CDR1 is SGHDT and CDR2 is YYEEEE. V shed 2 bases and J shed 7 bases, with 16 bases lying between them. The CDR3 is made up of 14 amino acids. This CDR3 reads CASSLSGTWLEQYF. CDR3 DNA: TGTGCCAGCAGCTTATCCGGGACGTGGCTAGAGCAGTACTTC. The whole variable domain, remainder taken from reference TRBV5-6 and TRBJ2-7, is DAGVTQSPTHLIKTRGQQVTLRCSPKSGHDTVSWYQQALGQGPQFIFQYYEEEERQRGNFPDRFSGHQFPNYSSELNVNALLLGDSALYLCASSLSGTWLEQYFGPGTRLTVT.

The chain joins TRBV5-1 to TRBJ2-1; 11 bases align to TRBD1. Unmatched junction bases numbered 9, after V lost 0 bases and J lost 10 bases. The CDR3 is made up of 16 amino acids. Germline V CDR1 and CDR2: SGHRS, YFSETQ. CDR3 in DNA: TGCGCCAGCAGCTTGGAGGACAGGGGGCTCTTTCGGGAGCAGTTCTTC. Translated: CASSLEDRGLFREQFF.

Worth noting for this clone: The junction departs from germline at one end; a sequencing error may be responsible. This chain uses TRBV12-3 or TRBV12-4 with TRBJ2-7; D unclear. CDR3 length: 13 residues. The CDR3 nucleotides are TGTGCCAGCAGTTCGGGTGAGCTATACGAGAAGTACTTC. Its translation is CASSSGELYEKYF.

This clone was observed at least ten times. This chain uses TRBV3-1 with TRBJ1-6, with 8 bases matching TRBD1. The CDR3 sequence is 14 residues long. Per germline, CDR1 LGHDT and CDR2 YNNKEL (reference sequence). V was pared by 4 bases and J by 9 bases, with 5 bases of the junction left unmatched. CDR3 nucleotides: TGTGCCAGCAGCCGCCAGGGGGCTGGTTCACCCCTCCACTTT. This translates into CASSRQGAGSPLHF.

This clone came up many times. The V and J genes are TRBV28 and TRBJ2-7; 10 bases map to TRBD1. With V trimmed by 8 bases and J by 2 bases, 6 bases remained unmatched. Per germline, CDR1 MDHEN and CDR2 SYDVKM. The CDR3 consists of 14 residues. The CDR3, as DNA: TGTGCCAGCGCCCGGGACAGGGGTACCTACGAGCAGTACTTC. Translating gives CASARDRGTYEQYF.

The sample holds many counts of this clone. The J gene is TRBJ1-2, the V gene TRBV28, with a weak D call TRBD1 (6 bases). V lost 5 bases and J 8 bases, leaving 24 bases between the germline ends. The CDR3 runs to 16 residues. Germline CDR1 reads MDHEN; CDR2 reads SYDVKM. The CDR3 sequence is CASSPILNRVVEGYTF. The CDR3, as DNA: TGTGCCAGCAGTCCAATACTAAACAGGGTAGTGGAAGGCTACACCTTC.

This clone was seen at least ten times. Being one base from a much bigger clone, this may be a read error. The chain couples TRBV6-1 to TRBJ2-5, with D possibly matching TRBD2 (5 bases). The germline V gene encodes CDR1 MNHNS and CDR2 SASEGT. The CDR3 sequence is 15 residues long. The CDR3 coding sequence is TGTGCCAGCAGTGAAGCGTTGGCTAGCTCAGAGGCCCAGTACTTC. Translating it yields CASSEALASSEAQYF.

This clone was seen repeatedly, ten times or more. J is TRBJ1-2 and V is TRBV4-1; 7 bases agree with TRBD1. Germline V gene data show CDR1 as MGHRA and CDR2 as YSYEKL. This CDR3 has 18 residues. V trimming: 0 bases; J trimming: 5 bases; junction bases outside the gene matches: 15. The CDR3 region is CASSQDETGSGGLYGYTF. CDR3 coding DNA: TGCGCCAGCAGCCAAGATGAGACAGGGTCCGGGGGGCTATATGGCTACACCTTC.

This clone was counted ten times or more. CDR3 loop: CAVGGQNNIEETQYF. The DNA for the CDR3 is TGTGCCGTAGGGGGGCAGAACAATATTGAAGAGACCCAGTACTTC. J is TRBJ2-5 and V is TRBV2; D could derive from TRBD1 or TRBD2 (6 bases each). Germline CDR1 is SNHLY and CDR2 is FYNNEI. The CDR3 consists of 15 residues. V gave up 11 bases and J gave up 3 bases, with 22 bases separating them.

This clone was recorded at least ten times. The chain couples TRBV14 to TRBJ2-7; D remains unclear. The CDR3 is 14 amino acids. Germline V gene data show CDR1 as SGHDN and CDR2 as FVKESK. Trimming pared 2 bases from V and 4 bases from J, leaving 12 bases between. The CDR3 DNA reads as TGTGCCAGCAGCCAACTCCGTTTAGGGTACGAGCAGTACTTC. This gives the protein CASSQLRLGYEQYF.

By its share, this clone is medium-sized. The V and J genes are TRBV30 and TRBJ1-2; D remains unclear. With 2 bases removed from V and 2 bases from J, the gap between germline ends came to 9 bases. This CDR3 comprises 13 residues. Germline V gene data show CDR1 as GTSNPN and CDR2 as SVGIG (reference sequence). The CDR3 loop is CAWSFSENYGYTF. The CDR3 DNA follows: TGTGCCTGGAGTTTTTCCGAGAACTATGGCTACACCTTC.